This TCR beta chain was observed in a study of OX40 agonist ivuxolimab in advanced cancers. Study-level information: The study gave patients intravenous ivuxolimab at 0.01 to 10 mg/kg every 2 weeks. Age averaged roughly 60 years (range 23 to 79), and just over 80% were male.

TCRdb's copy holds only in-frame clones and misses some; the assay was immunoSEQ multiplex PCR. Here the sample spans about 84,000 clones, 85% to 90% being singletons. Study-wide points: Researchers report that CD8+ T cells had, on average, more expanded clones than CD4+. Both blood CD4+ and CD8+ T cells showed clonal growth by week 6 at 0.1 to 3.0 mg/kg.

This clone has a single count. What it binds is not known. Germline V gene data show CDR1 as MDHEN and CDR2 as SYDVKM. The CDR3 length is 15 residues. V dropped 5 bases and J dropped 5; count of bases not matched to a gene: 10. The specimen comprised CD4+ or CD8+ T cells sorted from blood, sampled in a trial of the OX40 agonist ivuxolimab. The genes are TRBV28 and TRBJ2-7; 9 bases are a match to TRBD1. The TCR originated in an adult with an advanced solid tumor such as melanoma, head and neck, liver or kidney cancer. For the CDR3, the DNA is TGTGCCAGCAGTGTGGGACAGGGTTTCTGGAACGAGCAGTACTTC. It is translated as CASSVGQGFWNEQYF.